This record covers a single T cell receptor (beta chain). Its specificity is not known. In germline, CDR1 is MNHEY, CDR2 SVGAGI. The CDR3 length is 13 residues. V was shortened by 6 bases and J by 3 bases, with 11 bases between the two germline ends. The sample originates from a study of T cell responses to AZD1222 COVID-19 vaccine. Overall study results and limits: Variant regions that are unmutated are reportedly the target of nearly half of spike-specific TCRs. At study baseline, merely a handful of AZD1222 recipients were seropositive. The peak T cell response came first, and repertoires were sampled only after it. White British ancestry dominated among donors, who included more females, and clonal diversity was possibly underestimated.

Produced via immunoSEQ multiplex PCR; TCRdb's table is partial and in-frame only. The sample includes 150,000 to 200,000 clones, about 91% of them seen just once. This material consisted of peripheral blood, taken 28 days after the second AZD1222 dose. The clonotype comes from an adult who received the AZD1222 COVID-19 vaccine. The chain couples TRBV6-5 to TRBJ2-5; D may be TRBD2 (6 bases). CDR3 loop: CASRRSSEETQYF. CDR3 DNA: TGTGCCAGCAGAAGGTCTAGCGAAGAGACCCAGTACTTC.